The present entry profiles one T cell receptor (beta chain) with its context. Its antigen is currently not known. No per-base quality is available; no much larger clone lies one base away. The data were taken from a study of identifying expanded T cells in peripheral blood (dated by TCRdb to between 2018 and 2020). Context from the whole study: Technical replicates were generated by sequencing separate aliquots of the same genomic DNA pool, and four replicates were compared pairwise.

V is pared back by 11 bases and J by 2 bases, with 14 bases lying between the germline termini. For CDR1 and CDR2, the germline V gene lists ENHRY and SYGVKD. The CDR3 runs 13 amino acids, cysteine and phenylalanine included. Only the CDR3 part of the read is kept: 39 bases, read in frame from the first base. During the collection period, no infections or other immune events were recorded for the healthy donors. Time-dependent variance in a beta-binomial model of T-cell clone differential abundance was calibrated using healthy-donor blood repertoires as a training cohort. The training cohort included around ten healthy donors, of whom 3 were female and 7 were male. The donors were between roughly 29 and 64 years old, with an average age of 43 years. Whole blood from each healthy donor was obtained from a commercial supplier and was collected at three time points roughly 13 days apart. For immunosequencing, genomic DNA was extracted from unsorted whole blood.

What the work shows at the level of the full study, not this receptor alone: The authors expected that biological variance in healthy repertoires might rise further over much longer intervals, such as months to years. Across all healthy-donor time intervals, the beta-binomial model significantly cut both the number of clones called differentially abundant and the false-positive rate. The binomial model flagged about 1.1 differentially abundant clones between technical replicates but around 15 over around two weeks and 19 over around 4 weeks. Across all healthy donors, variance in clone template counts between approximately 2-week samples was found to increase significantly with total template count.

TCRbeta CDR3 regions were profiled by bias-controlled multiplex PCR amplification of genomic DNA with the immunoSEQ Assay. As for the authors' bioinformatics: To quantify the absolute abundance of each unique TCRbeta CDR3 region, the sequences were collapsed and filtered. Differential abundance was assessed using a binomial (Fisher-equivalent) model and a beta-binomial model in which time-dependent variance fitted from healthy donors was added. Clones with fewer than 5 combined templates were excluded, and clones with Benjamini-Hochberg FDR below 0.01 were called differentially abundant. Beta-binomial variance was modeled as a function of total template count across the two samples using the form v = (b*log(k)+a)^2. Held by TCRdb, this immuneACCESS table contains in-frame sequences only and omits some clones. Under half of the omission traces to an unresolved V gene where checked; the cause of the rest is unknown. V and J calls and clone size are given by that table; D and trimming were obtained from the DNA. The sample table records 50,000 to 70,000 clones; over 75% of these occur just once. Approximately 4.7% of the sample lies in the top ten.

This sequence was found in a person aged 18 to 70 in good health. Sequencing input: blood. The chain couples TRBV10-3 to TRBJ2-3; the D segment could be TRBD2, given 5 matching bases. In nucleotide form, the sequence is TGTGCCTCCACAGCGGAAATCACAGATACGCAGTATTTT. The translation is CASTAEITDTQYF.